The present T cell receptor beta chain was sequenced within a study of cytomegalovirus exposure and HLA in healthy donors. Study-wide background: Among 398 genotyped donors, roughly 80% fell in the Caucasian-associated ancestry cluster.

PCR involved 60 Vbeta and 13 Jbeta primers. Clones were read by immunoSEQ multiplex PCR, and TCRdb kept only the in-frame ones, dropping some. The table lists about 160,000 clones. CDR1 and CDR2 from the germline V gene are SGHVS and FQNEAQ. The J segment lost 3 bases and the V segment lost 0 bases, leaving 12 bases of the junction unmatched. There are 19 residues in the CDR3. Notes on this clone: Its specificity is not known.

Study results and limitations: Among TCR beta chains, those listed as cytomegalovirus-associated numbered roughly 150. CMV serostatus was the sole immune exposure data available. Indistinguishable V segments, including TRBV6-2 and TRBV6-3, were excluded.

The sequence was collected from a man aged 25-45 years in good health and CMV-seronegative. Sequenced sample: PBMCs. This sequence joins TRBV7-8 and TRBJ2-1; TRBD2 agrees at 9 bases. CDR3 amino acids: CASSLADIIAGDYYNEQFF. In DNA form, the CDR3 reads TGTGCCAGCAGCTTAGCAGACATAATAGCGGGAGATTACTACAATGAGCAGTTCTTC.